Only a few counts were recorded for the clone carrying this TCR beta chain. What it binds is not known. CDR1 is MGHDK, CDR2 SYGVNS, per germline. The length of the CDR3 is 15 residues. Trimming removed 5 bases from V and 4 bases from J; junction bases left unmatched: 10. The sample originates from a study of T cells after yellow fever vaccination. 5'RACE template switching generated TCR cDNA, adding a universal primer site and UMIs. A single record per CDR3 protein comes from TCRdb applying MiXCR to the 5' RACE reads. Here the sample spans around 300,000 distinct CDR3 sequences, roughly 4.3% being singletons. Notes on the study in general: There was a possibility that FACS-sorted repertoires contained abundant clonotypes contaminating from the bulk population. Compared with primary, the secondary response was weaker and peaked at day 5, not 15.

Material: PBMCs, obtained 15 days after the yellow fever booster vaccination. The sequence was obtained from a man in his late teens or twenties who received the YFV17D yellow fever vaccine. The V and J genes are TRBV25-1 and TRBJ2-5; 7 bases map to TRBD1. CDR3 region: CASSWGQSWGETQYF. The CDR3 DNA sequence: TGTGCCAGCAGTTGGGGACAGTCTTGGGGAGAGACCCAGTACTTC.